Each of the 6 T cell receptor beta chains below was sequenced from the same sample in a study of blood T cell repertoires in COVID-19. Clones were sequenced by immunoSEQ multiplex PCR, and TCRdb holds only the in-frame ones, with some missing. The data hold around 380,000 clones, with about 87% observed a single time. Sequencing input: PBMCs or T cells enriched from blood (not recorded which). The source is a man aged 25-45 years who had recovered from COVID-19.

The CDR3 region has the DNA TGTGCCAGCAGTTACTCGGGACAGGGTTTTGAAAAACTGTTTTTT. This translates into CASSYSGQGFEKLFF. The chain links TRBV6-2 or TRBV6-3 to TRBJ1-4; 9 bases are a match to TRBD1. V lost 0 bases and J lost 7; bases outside the gene matches: 3. Per germline, CDR1 MNHEY and CDR2 SVGEGT. The CDR3 has 15 residues.

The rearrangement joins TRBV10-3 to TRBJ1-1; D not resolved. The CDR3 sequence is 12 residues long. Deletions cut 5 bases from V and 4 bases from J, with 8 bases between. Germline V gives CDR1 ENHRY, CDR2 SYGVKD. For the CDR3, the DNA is TGTGCCATCAGTCGCAGTGGCACTGAAGCTTTCTTT. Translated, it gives CAISRSGTEAFF.

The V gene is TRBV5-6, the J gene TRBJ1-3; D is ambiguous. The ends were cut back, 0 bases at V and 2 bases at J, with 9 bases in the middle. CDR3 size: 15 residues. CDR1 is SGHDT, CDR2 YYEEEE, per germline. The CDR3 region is CASSLGQNPGNTIYF. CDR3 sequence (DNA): TGTGCCAGCAGCTTGGGCCAGAATCCTGGAAACACCATATATTTT. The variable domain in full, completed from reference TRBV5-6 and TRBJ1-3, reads DAGVTQSPTHLIKTRGQQVTLRCSPKSGHDTVSWYQQALGQGPQFIFQYYEEEERQRGNFPDRFSGHQFPNYSSELNVNALLLGDSALYLCASSLGQNPGNTIYFGEGSWLTVV.

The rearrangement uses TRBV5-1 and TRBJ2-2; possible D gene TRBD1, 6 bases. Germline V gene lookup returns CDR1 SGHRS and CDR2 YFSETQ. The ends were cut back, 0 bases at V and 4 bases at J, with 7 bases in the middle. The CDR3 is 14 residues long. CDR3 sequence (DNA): TGCGCCAGCAGCTTGGGGGGGCCCACCGGGGAGCTGTTTTTT. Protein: CASSLGGPTGELFF.

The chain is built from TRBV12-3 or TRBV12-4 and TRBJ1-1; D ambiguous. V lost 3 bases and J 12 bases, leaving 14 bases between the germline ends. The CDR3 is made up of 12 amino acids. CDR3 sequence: CASSFGSAGSFF. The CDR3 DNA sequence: TGTGCCAGCAGTTTTGGTTCGGCAGGCTCTTTCTTT.

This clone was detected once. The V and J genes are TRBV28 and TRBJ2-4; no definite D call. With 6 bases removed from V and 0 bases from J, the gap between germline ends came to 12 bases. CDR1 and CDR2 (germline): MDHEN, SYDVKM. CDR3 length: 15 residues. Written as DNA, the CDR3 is TGTGCCAGCAGCTCCACTGAACTAGCCAAAAACATTCAGTACTTC. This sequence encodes CASSSTELAKNIQYF.